A selection of T cell receptor beta chains follows, all from one sample in a study of beta chain features in type 1 diabetes. Libraries were prepared by immunoSEQ multiplex PCR; TCRdb keeps only in-frame clonotypes and omits some of them. The sample records under 90,000 clones, 30% to 35% being singletons. Sequenced input: stem cell memory CD4+ T cells from blood. All receptors come from a woman under 30 in good health. Both conserved end residues are part of each CDR3.

v_call: TRBV7-6; cdr3_aa: CASSLIPLAGGPYNEQFF
v_call: TRBV30; cdr3_aa: CAWSVNWNTEAFF
v_call: TRBV7-9; cdr3_aa: CASSPPGQGGETQYF
v_call: TRBV30; cdr3_aa: CAWDSGSYEQYF
v_call: TRBV5-1; cdr3_aa: CASSKGLRGHQETQYF
v_call: TRBV11-3; cdr3_aa: CASSHQGNYGYTF
v_call: TRBV25-1; cdr3_aa: CASKGRGETQYF
v_call: TRBV6-1; cdr3_aa: CASSYQDTQYF
v_call: TRBV9; cdr3_aa: CASSVDRGQGGNYGYTF
v_call: TRBV7-2; cdr3_aa: CASSWTSGGYNEQFF
v_call: TRBV18; cdr3_aa: CASSPGTSGRAFSYEQYF
v_call: TRBV25-1; cdr3_aa: CASSESRGFRVDGYTF
v_call: TRBV2; cdr3_aa: CASSQVQGAYYGYTF
v_call: TRBV7-2; cdr3_aa: CASSPLARFETQYF
v_call: TRBV23-1; cdr3_aa: CASSLYSQPQHF
v_call: TRBV7-2; cdr3_aa: CASSLTGIRGYTF
v_call: TRBV7-8; cdr3_aa: CASSGLAGGASYEQYF
v_call: TRBV11-2; cdr3_aa: CASSSGGSAEAFF
v_call: TRBV2; cdr3_aa: CAGGGLAGDTQYF
v_call: TRBV7-3; cdr3_aa: CASSLRGQQVSGANVLTF